This T cell receptor beta chain was sequenced in a study of T-cell memory formation after mild COVID-19. MiXCR was run by TCRdb on the 5' RACE reads, yielding one entry per CDR3 protein. Of some 150,000 distinct CDR3 sequences in the sample, under 30% were seen once. Study results and caveats: For contracting clones, CD4+ ones sat mainly in CM and EM, CD8+ in EMRA.

Of note for this clonotype: The antigen is unknown.

Sequenced input: PBMCs or a T cell subset sorted from them (not recorded which). The receptor was isolated from an adult woman who had mild COVID-19 (a few samples of this study predate the infection). Cell type and time point are not known.

The CDR3 DNA sequence: TGTGCCAGCAGCTCCTCCGGGACGTCGAACTATGGCTACACCTTC. It encodes CASSSSGTSNYGYTF. V usage is TRBV13 and J usage is TRBJ1-2; the D gene is possibly TRBD1 (5 bases). The V gene lost 4 bases and the J gene lost 2 bases, with 14 bases spanning the gap. CDR3 length: 15 residues. Germline CDR1 PRHDT, CDR2 FYEKMQ (reference sequence).